Listed here are 21 T cell receptor beta chains from one sample, sequenced in a study of shared T cell receptors in the human thymus. TCRdb keeps only in-frame clones here, not all; method: immunoSEQ multiplex PCR. The data contain 550,000 to 800,000 clones, 75% to 90% of them singletons. These data are also associated with another study on human thymus T cells.

The sequencing input was thymocytes. The receptor source for this set is a girl less than two years old with a congenital heart defect.

This clone was detected only a few times. J is TRBJ2-7 and V is TRBV20-1; perhaps TRBD2 as D (6 bases). V was cut by 3 bases and J by 5 bases, with 8 bases left in between. Per germline, CDR1 DFQATT and CDR2 SNEGSKA (reference sequence). This CDR3 is built from 11 residues. The CDR3 bases are TGCAGTGCTAGCGGGGGAGACGAGCAGTACTTC. It codes for CSASGGDEQYF.

This clone was observed a few times. V is TRBV6-1 and J is TRBJ1-5; 8 nucleotides match TRBD1. The CDR3 is 14 residues long. V shed 7 bases, J shed 4 bases, and the junction held 6 bases outside the gene matches. In germline, CDR1 is MNHNS, CDR2 SASEGT. CDR3 residues: CASIDRGLNQPQHF. The CDR3 DNA reads TGTGCCAGCATCGACAGGGGACTGAATCAGCCCCAGCATTTT.

The J gene is TRBJ1-6, the V gene TRBV5-1; D may be TRBD1 (6 bases). The CDR3 consists of 15 residues. CDR1 and CDR2 (germline): SGHRS, YFSETQ. Trimming removed 0 bases from V and 8 bases from J, with 12 bases in between. CDR3 in DNA: TGCGCCAGCAGCTTGGCGGACAGTTTGGATTCACCCCTCCACTTT. Translated: CASSLADSLDSPLHF.

The chain has TRBV29-1 and TRBJ2-7, with unresolved D. The CDR3 sequence is 14 residues long. V shed 6 bases and J shed 3 bases, with 18 bases lying between them. Germline values: CDR1 SQVTM, CDR2 ANQGSEA. The DNA of the CDR3 is TGCAGCGTCCTACTAAGACCTGAACTCTACGAGCAGTACTTC. Its protein is CSVLLRPELYEQYF.

The chain carries TRBV28 and TRBJ1-5; 8 bases are a match to TRBD1. The V segment lost 3 bases and the J segment 7 bases; nucleotides outside the gene matches: 5. Germline V gene data show CDR1 as MDHEN and CDR2 as SYDVKM. This CDR3 spans 14 amino acids. CDR3 nucleotide sequence: TGTGCCAGCAGTTTTCAGGGGGCAAGACAGCCCCAGCATTTT. Translated: CASSFQGARQPQHF.

The genes are TRBV4-1 and TRBJ1-2; weak D call: TRBD1 (5 bases). CDR1 MGHRA and CDR2 YSYEKL come from the germline V gene. V was clipped by 4 bases and J by 6 bases, with 24 bases between them. The CDR3 is 17 residues long. CDR3 protein: CASSRLYRRDVTDGYTF. CDR3 nucleotide sequence: TGCGCCAGCAGCCGGCTATACCGCAGGGATGTCACTGATGGCTACACCTTC.

The chain couples TRBV7-8 to TRBJ1-2, with a weak D call TRBD1 (6 bases). There are 16 residues in the CDR3. V was trimmed by 4 bases and J by 4 bases, leaving 19 bases between them. Germline V CDR1 and CDR2: SGHVS, FQNEAQ. The chain's CDR3 is CASSSGGTSGFYGYTF. DNA of the CDR3: TGTGCCAGCAGCTCTGGGGGCACCTCTGGGTTCTATGGCTACACCTTC.

The chain recombines TRBV7-6 with TRBJ2-4; 9 bases agree with TRBD1. The CDR3 runs 20 residues. Trimming removed 4 bases from V and 0 bases from J; junction bases left unmatched: 16. Germline V gives CDR1 SGHVS, CDR2 FNYEAQ. The DNA for the CDR3 is TGTGCCAGCAGCTCGCGGTCCCGGGACAGGGCTGGGGGAGCCAAAAACATTCAGTACTTC. It translates to CASSSRSRDRAGGAKNIQYF.

The chain uses TRBV5-4 and TRBJ2-5; 8 nucleotides match TRBD1. Germline trimming cut 6 bases from V and 3 bases from J; bases unmatched to any gene: 7. The germline V gene encodes CDR1 SGHNT and CDR2 YYREEE (reference sequence). There are 14 residues in the CDR3. The CDR3 nucleotides are TGTGCCAGCACCGACAGGGGCGGGGAAGAGACCCAGTACTTC. It specifies CASTDRGGEETQYF.

The V call is TRBV5-6, the J call TRBJ2-7; no clear D. This CDR3 is built from 14 residues. Per the germline V gene, CDR1 is SGHDT and CDR2 is YYEEEE. The ends were cut back, 0 bases at V and 0 bases at J, with 7 bases in the middle. CDR3 loop: CASSLGRNSYEQYF. CDR3 coding DNA: TGTGCCAGCAGCTTGGGGCGGAACTCCTACGAGCAGTACTTC. The whole variable domain, filled in from reference TRBV5-6 and TRBJ2-7, reads DAGVTQSPTHLIKTRGQQVTLRCSPKSGHDTVSWYQQALGQGPQFIFQYYEEEERQRGNFPDRFSGHQFPNYSSELNVNALLLGDSALYLCASSLGRNSYEQYFGPGTRLTVT.

V gene TRBV7-8 combines with J gene TRBJ2-3; no firm D call. Trimming pared 3 bases from V and 0 bases from J, leaving 4 bases between. The length of the CDR3 is 13 residues. Germline assignment: CDR1 SGHVS and CDR2 FQNEAQ. The CDR3 coding sequence is TGTGCCAGCAGCTTCGGTAGCACAGATACGCAGTATTTT. Its translation: CASSFGSTDTQYF.

The chain recombines TRBV27 with TRBJ1-2; weak D call: TRBD1 (5 bases). Trimming took 3 bases from V and 3 from J, leaving 14 bases between them. This CDR3 has 15 amino acids. CDR1 MNHEY and CDR2 SMNVEV come from the germline V gene (reference sequence). The CDR3 here is CASSFRPREDYGYTF. The CDR3 DNA is TGTGCCAGCAGTTTCCGGCCCAGGGAGGACTATGGCTACACCTTC.

This clone was seen more than once but under ten times. The same CDR3 also results from other DNA sequences found in this sample. This chain uses TRBV27 with TRBJ2-3; D ambiguous. Trimming pared 2 bases from V and 4 bases from J, leaving 13 bases between. CDR3 size: 15 residues. Germline values: CDR1 MNHEY, CDR2 SMNVEV (reference sequence). Here the CDR3 DNA reads TGTGCCAGCAGTTTAGGGCCCCACCCGCCAGATACGCAGTATTTT. Translated, it gives CASSLGPHPPDTQYF.

V usage is TRBV4-3 and J usage is TRBJ2-1; 9 nucleotides match TRBD1. This CDR3 spans 15 amino acids. J gave up 7 bases and V 0 bases, and 4 bases lay outside the gene matches. The V gene's germline CDR1 is LGHNA and CDR2 YSLEER. Written as DNA, the CDR3 is TGCGCCAGCAGCCAAGAAAATGGACAGGGGAATGAGCAGTTCTTC. As protein: CASSQENGQGNEQFF.

This clone was detected only once. The chain links TRBV19 to TRBJ1-2, with 10 bases matching TRBD1. Trimming removed 3 bases from V and 5 bases from J; junction bases left unmatched: 6. The germline V gene encodes CDR1 LNHDA and CDR2 SQIVND (reference sequence). This CDR3 has 15 residues. CDR3 sequence: CASSISGTGVYGYTF. The CDR3 region has the DNA TGTGCCAGTAGTATCTCCGGGACAGGGGTTTATGGCTACACCTTC.

V is TRBV7-2 and J is TRBJ1-2; TRBD1 is a possible D gene (5 bases). CDR1 SGHTA and CDR2 FQGNSA come from the germline V gene. The CDR3 sequence is 14 residues long. V lost 0 bases to trimming and J lost 5 bases, with 10 bases between them. The CDR3 DNA sequence: TGTGCCAGCAGCTTAGCTGTCACAGGATATGGCTACACCTTC. Amino acids: CASSLAVTGYGYTF.

This clone showed up just a few times. The V call is TRBV7-2, the J call TRBJ1-2; a possible D gene is TRBD1 (6 bases). The CDR3 is 15 residues long. V lost 5 bases to trimming and J lost 8 bases, with 21 bases between them. Germline V CDR1 and CDR2: SGHTA, FQGNSA. The CDR3 reads CASSHHLTGEGGYTF. CDR3 nucleotide sequence: TGTGCCAGCAGCCATCATTTGACAGGCGAGGGAGGCTACACCTTC.

The rearrangement joins TRBV28 to TRBJ1-1, with D possibly TRBD1 on 5 matching bases. Per germline, CDR1 MDHEN and CDR2 SYDVKM. CDR3 size: 15 residues. The ends were cut back, 7 bases at V and 4 bases at J, with 19 bases in the middle. The CDR3 DNA is TGTGCCAGCAATATTCCAGGGACTGGGGCCACTGAAGCTTTCTTT. Residues: CASNIPGTGATEAFF.

The chain links TRBV9 to TRBJ2-7, with 7 bases that match TRBD1. Germline V gene lookup returns CDR1 SGDLS and CDR2 YYNGEE. Trimming at V came to 7 bases and at J to 3 bases, leaving 1 base not matched to a gene. There are 11 residues in the CDR3. The DNA for the CDR3 is TGTGCCAGCGGGACAGACTACGAGCAGTACTTC. This encodes CASGTDYEQYF.

This chain connects TRBV6-1 to TRBJ2-1; no clear D. CDR3 size: 16 residues. Between the trimmed V and J ends, which lost 4 bases and 5 bases, there was a span of 18 bases. Germline CDR1 MNHNS, CDR2 SASEGT. The CDR3 region has the DNA TGTGCCAGCAGTGTTCTTCGGGTCCCCAACCACAATGAGCAGTTCTTC. It is translated as CASSVLRVPNHNEQFF.

V is TRBV4-2 and J is TRBJ1-6, with D maybe TRBD1 (6 bases). The CDR3 loop spans 14 amino acids. CDR1 is LGHNA and CDR2 is YNFKEQ in the germline V gene. The V and J ends lost 1 base and 5 bases respectively, with 6 bases between them. For the CDR3, the DNA is TGTGCCAGCAGCCAAGGACAGGATAATTCACCCCTCCACTTT. Its protein is CASSQGQDNSPLHF.